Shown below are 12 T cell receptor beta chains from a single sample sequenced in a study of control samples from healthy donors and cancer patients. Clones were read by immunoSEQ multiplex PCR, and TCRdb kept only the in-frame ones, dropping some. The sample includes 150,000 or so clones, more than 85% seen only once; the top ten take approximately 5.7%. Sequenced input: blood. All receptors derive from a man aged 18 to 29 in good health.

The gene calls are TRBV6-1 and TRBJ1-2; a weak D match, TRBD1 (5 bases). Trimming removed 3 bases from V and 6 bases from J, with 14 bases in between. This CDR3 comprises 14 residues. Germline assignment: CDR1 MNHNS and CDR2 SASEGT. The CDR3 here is CASSDPFRGDGYTF. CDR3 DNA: TGTGCCAGCAGTGACCCATTTCGGGGCGATGGCTACACCTTC.

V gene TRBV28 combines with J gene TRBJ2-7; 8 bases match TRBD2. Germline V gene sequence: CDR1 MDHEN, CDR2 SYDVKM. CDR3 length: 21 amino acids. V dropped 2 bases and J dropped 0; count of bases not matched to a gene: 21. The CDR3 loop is CASSLGLDPSSSGSISYEQYF. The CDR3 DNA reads TGTGCCAGCAGTTTAGGCCTGGACCCCTCCTCCAGCGGGAGTATCTCCTACGAGCAGTACTTC.

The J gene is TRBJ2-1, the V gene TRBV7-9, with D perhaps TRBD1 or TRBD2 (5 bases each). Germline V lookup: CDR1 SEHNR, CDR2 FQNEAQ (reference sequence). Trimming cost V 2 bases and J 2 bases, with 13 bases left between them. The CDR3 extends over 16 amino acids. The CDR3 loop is CASSLRGRDAYNEQFF. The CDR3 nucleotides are TGTGCCAGCAGCTTACGGGGCCGGGACGCCTACAATGAGCAGTTCTTC.

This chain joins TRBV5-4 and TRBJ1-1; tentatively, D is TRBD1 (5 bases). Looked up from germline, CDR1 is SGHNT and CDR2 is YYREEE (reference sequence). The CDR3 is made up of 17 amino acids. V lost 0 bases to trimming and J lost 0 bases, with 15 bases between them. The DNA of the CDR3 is TGTGCCAGCAGCTTGGTAGGCAGGGTCGGGATGAACACTGAAGCTTTCTTT. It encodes CASSLVGRVGMNTEAFF. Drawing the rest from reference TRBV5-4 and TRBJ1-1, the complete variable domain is ETGVTQSPTHLIKTRGQQVTLRCSSQSGHNTVSWYQQALGQGPQFIFQYYREEENGRGNFPPRFSGLQFPNYSSELNVNALELDDSALYLCASSLVGRVGMNTEAFFGQGTRLTVV.

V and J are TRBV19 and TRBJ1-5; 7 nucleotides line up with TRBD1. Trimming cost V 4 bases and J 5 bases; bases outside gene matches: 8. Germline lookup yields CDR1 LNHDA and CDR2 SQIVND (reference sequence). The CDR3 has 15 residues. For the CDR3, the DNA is TGTGCCAGTAGTAGGAAGGGACAGTTCTATCAGCCCCAGCATTTT. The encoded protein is CASSRKGQFYQPQHF.

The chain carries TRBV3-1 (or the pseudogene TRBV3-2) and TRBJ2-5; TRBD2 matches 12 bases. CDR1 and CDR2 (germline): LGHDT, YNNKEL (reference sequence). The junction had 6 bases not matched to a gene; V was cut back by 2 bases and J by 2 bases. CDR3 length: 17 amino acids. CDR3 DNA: TGTGCCAGCAGCCAACCGTACGGACTAGCGGGGCAAGAGACCCAGTACTTC. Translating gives CASSQPYGLAGQETQYF.

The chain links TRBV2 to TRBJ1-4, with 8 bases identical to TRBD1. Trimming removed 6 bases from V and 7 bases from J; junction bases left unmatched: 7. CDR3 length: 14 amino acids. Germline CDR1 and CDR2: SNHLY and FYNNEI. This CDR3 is CASRVGTGGEKLFF. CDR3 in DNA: TGTGCCAGCAGGGTCGGGACAGGCGGTGAAAAACTGTTTTTT.

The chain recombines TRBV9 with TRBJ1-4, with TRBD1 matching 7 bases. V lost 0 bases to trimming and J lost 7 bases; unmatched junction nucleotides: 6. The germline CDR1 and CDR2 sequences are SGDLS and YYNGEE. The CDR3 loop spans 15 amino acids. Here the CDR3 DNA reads TGTGCCAGCAGCGTAGGGGGGGACAGAGGTGAAAAACTGTTTTTT. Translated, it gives CASSVGGDRGEKLFF.

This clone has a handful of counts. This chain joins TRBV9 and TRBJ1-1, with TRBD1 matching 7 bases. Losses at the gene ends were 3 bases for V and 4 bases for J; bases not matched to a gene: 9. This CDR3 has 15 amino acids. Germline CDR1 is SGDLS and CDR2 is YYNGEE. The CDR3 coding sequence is TGTGCCAGCAGCGCCTGGCCGAACAGGGGCACTGAAGCTTTCTTT. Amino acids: CASSAWPNRGTEAFF.

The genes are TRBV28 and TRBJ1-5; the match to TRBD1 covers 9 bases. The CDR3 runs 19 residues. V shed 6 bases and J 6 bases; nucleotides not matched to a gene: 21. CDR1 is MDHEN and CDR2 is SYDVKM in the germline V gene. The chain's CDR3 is CASSHYGGFTGGAGQPQHF. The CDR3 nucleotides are TGTGCCAGCAGCCATTATGGAGGATTTACAGGGGGCGCGGGTCAGCCCCAGCATTTT.

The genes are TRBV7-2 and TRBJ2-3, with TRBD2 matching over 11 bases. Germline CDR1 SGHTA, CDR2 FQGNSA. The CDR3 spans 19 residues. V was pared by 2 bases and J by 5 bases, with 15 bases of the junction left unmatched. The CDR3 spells CASSLIASTSGARLDTQYF. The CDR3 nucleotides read TGTGCCAGCAGCTTAATAGCCTCGACTAGCGGGGCTAGATTAGATACGCAGTATTTT.

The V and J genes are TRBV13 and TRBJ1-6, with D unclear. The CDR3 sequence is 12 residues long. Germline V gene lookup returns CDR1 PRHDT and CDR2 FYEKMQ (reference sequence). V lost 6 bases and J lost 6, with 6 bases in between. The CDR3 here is CASRLSNSPLHF. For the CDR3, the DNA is TGTGCCAGCAGACTGAGTAATTCACCCCTCCACTTT.